This TCR beta chain was recovered during a study of T-cell reconstitution after alpha-beta-depleted transplantation in children. This clonotype was seen a few times. Molecular barcoding with unique molecular identifiers was used for the TCRbeta library. Via MiXCR, TCRdb re-called the PCR reads, giving one row per CDR3 protein. Among some 490,000 distinct CDR3 sequences listed, about an eighth were seen once. The V gene lost 1 base and the J gene lost 2 bases, with 8 bases spanning the gap. Germline V CDR1 and CDR2: SNHLY, FYNNEI. This CDR3 contains 14 residues. Here the sequenced sample was PBMCs from the stem cell graft donor, taken from the stem cell graft. V is TRBV2 and J is TRBJ1-2; D is possibly TRBD1 (6 bases). The source of this sequence is a human donor who donated a stem cell graft to a child with combined immunodeficiency. The DNA of the CDR3 is TGTGCCAGCAGTGAAGGCACAGGGAACTATGGCTACACCTTC. Protein product: CASSEGTGNYGYTF.